A single sample is the source of the 29 T cell receptor beta chains below, sequenced in a study of blood T cell repertoires in COVID-19. Here immunoSEQ multiplex PCR was the method, and the copy in TCRdb shows in-frame clones only, minus some. The sample yields about 170,000 clones, roughly 83% seen once. The sample comprised PBMCs or T cells enriched from blood (not recorded which). These receptors were taken from a woman aged 45 to 65 who had recovered from COVID-19.

The chain joins TRBV5-1 to TRBJ1-2; 9 bases fit TRBD1. V was pared by 0 bases and J by 2 bases, with 2 bases of the junction left unmatched. Germline lookup yields CDR1 SGHRS and CDR2 YFSETQ. This CDR3 is 15 amino acids long. CDR3 coding DNA: TGCGCCAGCAGCTTGGATGGACAGGGGAACTATGGCTACACCTTC. Residues: CASSLDGQGNYGYTF.

This rearrangement joins TRBV7-2 to TRBJ1-2; tentatively, D is TRBD1 (5 bases). V was shortened by 2 bases and J by 3 bases, with 13 bases between the two germline ends. The CDR3 runs to 15 residues. Germline CDR1 SGHTA, CDR2 FQGNSA. CDR3 protein: CASSLMQGSDYGYTF. CDR3 sequence (DNA): TGTGCCAGCAGCTTAATGCAGGGATCGGACTATGGCTACACCTTC. The whole variable domain, remainder taken from reference TRBV7-2 and TRBJ1-2, is GAGVSQSPSNKVTEKGKDVELRCDPISGHTALYWYRQSLGQGLEFLIYFQGNSAPDKSGLPSDRFSAERTGGSVSTLTIQRTQQEDSAVYLCASSLMQGSDYGYTFGSGTRLTVV.

The chain uses TRBV30 and TRBJ1-5; 8 bases match TRBD1. From germline, CDR1 is GTSNPN and CDR2 SVGIG (reference sequence). V lost 0 bases, J lost 5 bases, and 3 bases stayed unmatched. This CDR3 contains 14 residues. The DNA for the CDR3 is TGTGCCTGGAGTGTGGGACAGGTCGATCAGCCCCAGCATTTT. Its translation is CAWSVGQVDQPQHF. The full variable domain, its missing parts supplied by reference TRBV30 and TRBJ1-5, is SQTIHQWPATLVQPVGSPLSLECTVEGTSNPNLYWYRQAAGRGLQLLFYSVGIGQISSEVPQNLSASRPQDRQFILSSKKLLLSDSGFYLCAWSVGQVDQPQHFGDGTRLSIL.

The chain couples TRBV28 to TRBJ1-1; 9 bases match TRBD1. This CDR3 spans 14 amino acids. J was trimmed by 2 bases and V by 5 bases; bases with no gene match: 3. The germline V gene encodes CDR1 MDHEN and CDR2 SYDVKM. CDR3 sequence reads: CASSLGQGNTEAFF. The CDR3 DNA reads as TGTGCCAGCAGTCTGGGACAGGGAAACACTGAAGCTTTCTTT.

This sequence joins TRBV4-1 and TRBJ2-1, with D unresolved. Between the trimmed V and J ends, which lost 6 bases and 7 bases, there was a span of 16 bases. CDR1 and CDR2 from the germline V gene are MGHRA and YSYEKL. This CDR3 region has 14 residues. CDR3 DNA: TGCGCCAGCAGTAAATCTCGGTCGAGGAATGAGCAGTTCTTC. Translation: CASSKSRSRNEQFF.

J is TRBJ1-2 and V is TRBV18; 9 positions match TRBD1. V lost 3 bases, J lost 0 bases, and 8 bases stayed unmatched. Per germline, CDR1 KGHSH and CDR2 LQKENI. The CDR3 totals 17 residues. DNA for the CDR3: TGTGCCAGCTCACCGGGACAGGGCCTGGGTTCTAACTATGGCTACACCTTC. Residues: CASSPGQGLGSNYGYTF.

V and J are TRBV5-6 and TRBJ1-4; weak D call: TRBD1 (6 bases). The V end lost 5 bases, the J end lost 5 bases, and 16 bases lay between the germline ends. CDR1 and CDR2 from the germline V gene are SGHDT and YYEEEE. This CDR3 is 15 amino acids long. In nucleotides, the CDR3 is TGTGCCAGCAGGGAATCAGGGGTCACCAATGAAAAACTGTTTTTT. Its protein is CASRESGVTNEKLFF.

The chain recombines TRBV6-6 with TRBJ1-5, with TRBD1 matching 10 bases. Trimming took 6 bases from V and 6 from J; bases not matched to a gene: 8. Germline values: CDR1 MNHNY, CDR2 SVGAGI (reference sequence). The CDR3 is 15 amino acids. CDR3 sequence reads: CASSPGQGSPQPQHF. Here the CDR3 DNA reads TGTGCCAGCAGCCCGGGACAGGGGAGCCCTCAGCCCCAGCATTTT.

The rearrangement joins TRBV15 to TRBJ2-6; no reliable D call. Germline-derived CDR1 and CDR2 are LNHNV and YYDKDF (reference sequence). The CDR3 runs 15 residues. Trimming took 2 bases from V and 4 from J, leaving 9 bases between them. The DNA of the CDR3 is TGTGCCACCAGCAGACTCCCTGGCGGGGCCAACGTCCTGACTTTC. This sequence encodes CATSRLPGGANVLTF.

The V call is TRBV27, the J call TRBJ1-5, with 7 bases identical to TRBD1. This CDR3 region has 14 residues. Germline V CDR1 and CDR2: MNHEY, SMNVEV (reference sequence). V was clipped by 6 bases and J by 6 bases; unmatched bases: 8. DNA of the CDR3: TGTGCCAGCAGAAGGGGGCGCGGGCGTCAGCCCCAGCATTTT. Amino acid sequence: CASRRGRGRQPQHF.

The chain joins TRBV14 to TRBJ1-6; the D gene is possibly TRBD1 (5 bases). The CDR3 is 15 amino acids. Germline CDR1 is SGHDN and CDR2 is FVKESK. V shed 3 bases and J shed 6 bases, with 12 bases lying between them. Here the CDR3 DNA reads TGTGCCAGCAGCCAGGCCCAGGGTCGTAATTCACCCCTCCACTTT. It codes for CASSQAQGRNSPLHF.

The V call is TRBV7-2, the J call TRBJ2-1; the match to TRBD1 covers 10 bases. With 5 bases clipped from V and 14 bases from J, the junction kept 9 bases outside the gene matches. There are 13 residues in the CDR3. Per the germline V gene, CDR1 is SGHTA and CDR2 is FQGNSA. The CDR3 region is CASSLTKGTGEFF. The CDR3 DNA follows: TGTGCCAGCAGCCTAACGAAGGGGACAGGGGAGTTCTTC.

This chain uses TRBV11-3 with TRBJ1-2; D may be TRBD1 (6 bases). V was shortened by 7 bases and J by 13 bases, with 22 bases between the two germline ends. CDR1 SGHNT and CDR2 YENEEA come from the germline V gene. This CDR3 has 13 residues. In DNA form, the CDR3 reads TGTGCCAGCAAGGTCGCAGGGGCGGATTCTCCCACCTTC. Protein: CASKVAGADSPTF.

The CDR3 sequence is CASSLYSGGYTF. As DNA, the CDR3 is TGTGCCAGCAGTTTATACTCGGGTGGCTACACCTTC. The chain has TRBV12-3 or TRBV12-4 and TRBJ1-2; D is unclear. Deletions cut 2 bases from V and 7 bases from J, with 8 bases between. The CDR3 covers 12 residues.

The chain has TRBV2 and TRBJ2-5; D perhaps matches TRBD1 (5 bases). The CDR3 is made up of 14 amino acids. Trimming pared 4 bases from V and 0 bases from J, leaving 9 bases between. Germline V gene sequence: CDR1 SNHLY, CDR2 FYNNEI. The CDR3 sequence: CASSGRQHQETQYF. CDR3 sequence (DNA): TGTGCCAGCAGTGGGCGACAGCACCAAGAGACCCAGTACTTC. Combining the CDR3 with reference TRBV2 and TRBJ2-5 gives the whole variable domain EPEVTQTPSHQVTQMGQEVILRCVPISNHLYFYWYRQILGQKVEFLVSFYNNEISEKSEIFDDQFSVERPDGSNFTLKIRSTKLEDSAMYFCASSGRQHQETQYFGPGTRLLVL.

The chain uses TRBV3-1 (or the pseudogene TRBV3-2) and TRBJ1-2; no firm D call. The CDR3 consists of 13 residues. In germline, CDR1 is LGHDT, CDR2 YNNKEL (reference sequence). V lost 1 base and J 4 bases, leaving 7 bases between the germline ends. The CDR3 bases are TGTGCCAGCAGCCAAGCGGGGAGCTATGGCTACACCTTC. The encoded protein is CASSQAGSYGYTF.

This sequence joins TRBV29-1 and TRBJ2-1, with TRBD1 matching over 8 bases. The length of the CDR3 is 15 residues. V lost 1 base and J lost 6; bases outside the gene matches: 8. Germline V gene lookup returns CDR1 SQVTM and CDR2 ANQGSEA. The CDR3, as DNA: TGCAGCGTTGAAGGGACGGACAGGGCTCCCAATGAGCAGTTCTTC. This translates into CSVEGTDRAPNEQFF.

The genes are TRBV5-1 and TRBJ2-3; 7 bases align to TRBD2. The CDR3 has 14 residues. The V gene's germline CDR1 is SGHRS and CDR2 YFSETQ. With V trimmed by 4 bases and J by 4 bases, 6 bases remained unmatched. The CDR3 sequence is CASSPSTSADTQYF. The CDR3, as DNA: TGCGCCAGCAGCCCAAGTACTAGCGCAGATACGCAGTATTTT. Filled out from reference TRBV5-1 and TRBJ2-3, the complete variable domain reads KAGVTQTPRYLIKTRGQQVTLSCSPISGHRSVSWYQQTPGQGLQFLFEYFSETQRNKGNFPGRFSGRQFSNSRSEMNVSTLELGDSALYLCASSPSTSADTQYFGPGTRLTVL.

This chain connects TRBV5-1 to TRBJ1-2, with no clear D. V was cut by 4 bases and J by 3 bases, with 19 bases left in between. CDR3 length: 16 amino acids. Germline V gives CDR1 SGHRS, CDR2 YFSETQ. The CDR3 region has the DNA TGCGCCAGCAGCCCGGCAGGAAACTCATTGGACTATGGCTACACCTTC. Protein sequence: CASSPAGNSLDYGYTF.

This chain links TRBV19 with TRBJ1-1, with 8 positions matching TRBD1. This CDR3 has 13 amino acids. Unmatched junction bases numbered 3, after V lost 5 bases and J lost 4 bases. Germline V gene sequence: CDR1 LNHDA, CDR2 SQIVND (reference sequence). CDR3 bases: TGTGCCAGTAGTCGACAGGGGCTCACTGAAGCTTTCTTT. It encodes CASSRQGLTEAFF. Drawing the rest from reference TRBV19 and TRBJ1-1, the complete variable domain is DGGITQSPKYLFRKEGQNVTLSCEQNLNHDAMYWYRQDPGQGLRLIYYSQIVNDFQKGDIAEGYSVSREKKESFPLTVTSAQKNPTAFYLCASSRQGLTEAFFGQGTRLTVV.

The chain recombines TRBV21-1 with TRBJ1-2; TRBD1 is the table's D call and was not checked against the DNA. TRBV21-1 is recorded as a pseudogene. The CDR3 is made up of 14 amino acids. This CDR3 is CASTKRRGEYGYTF. The CDR3 DNA reads as TGTGCCAGCACCAAGCGTAGGGGTGAGTATGGCTACACCTTC.

This chain connects TRBV3-1 (or the pseudogene TRBV3-2) to TRBJ2-5, with 8 bases aligning to TRBD2. Germline assignment: CDR1 LGHDT and CDR2 YNNKEL (reference sequence). The J segment lost 5 bases and the V segment lost 1 base, leaving 3 bases of the junction unmatched. The CDR3 sequence is 14 residues long. The CDR3, as DNA: TGTGCCAGCAGCCAAGGGCCGGGGGGGGAGACCCAGTACTTC. Translation: CASSQGPGGETQYF.

The genes are TRBV7-2 and TRBJ2-1; 7 nucleotides align to TRBD2. After removal of 1 base from V and 5 bases from J, the junction contained 2 bases not matched to a gene. CDR1 SGHTA and CDR2 FQGNSA come from the germline V gene. CDR3 size: 14 residues. The CDR3 loop is CASSLVLADNEQFF. In DNA form, the CDR3 reads TGTGCCAGCAGCTTAGTGCTAGCGGACAATGAGCAGTTCTTC.

The rearrangement links TRBV29-1 to TRBJ2-3; 9 bases are shared with TRBD2. The germline gives CDR1 SQVTM, CDR2 ANQGSEA. The CDR3 has 16 amino acids. V was pared by 1 base and J by 6 bases, with 11 bases of the junction left unmatched. The CDR3 nucleotides read TGCAGCGTTGAAGGCGGCGGGGTAGCGGGAGAGGATACGCAGTATTTT. This codes for CSVEGGGVAGEDTQYF.

V gene TRBV7-8 combines with J gene TRBJ2-5; TRBD2 matches 8 bases. CDR1 is SGHVS, CDR2 FQNEAQ, per germline. The CDR3 covers 17 residues. V lost 4 bases and J lost 0; bases outside the gene matches: 10. CDR3 nucleotide sequence: TGTGCCAGCAGCTACAAGATAAAACTAGCGGACCAAGAGACCCAGTACTTC. Its translation is CASSYKIKLADQETQYF.

The chain is built from TRBV30 and TRBJ2-1, with 8 bases fitting TRBD1. The J segment lost 7 bases and the V segment lost 2 bases, leaving 10 bases of the junction unmatched. This CDR3 contains 15 residues. The germline V gene has CDR1 GTSNPN and CDR2 SVGIG (reference sequence). The CDR3 region has the DNA TGTGCCTGGAGTTTAACAGGGGGTTTGGTGAATGAGCAGTTCTTC. Translation gives CAWSLTGGLVNEQFF.

V gene TRBV18 combines with J gene TRBJ2-1, with 11 bases identical to TRBD2. The V segment lost 0 bases and the J segment 8 bases; nucleotides outside the gene matches: 6. This CDR3 has 16 amino acids. Germline loops: CDR1 KGHSH, CDR2 LQKENI. CDR3 nucleotide sequence: TGTGCCAGCTCACCACCGAATAGCGGGGGGGAAGATGAGCAGTTCTTC. It specifies CASSPPNSGGEDEQFF.

The chain is built from TRBV18 and TRBJ1-3, with 7 bases matching TRBD1. Trimming took 2 bases from V and 3 from J; bases not matched to a gene: 7. The CDR3 spans 16 residues. The germline CDR1 and CDR2 sequences are KGHSH and LQKENI. The CDR3 coding sequence is TGTGCCAGCTCACCAGCCGGACAGGTTGATGGAAACACCATATATTTT. Its translation: CASSPAGQVDGNTIYF.

The rearrangement uses TRBV4-3 and TRBJ1-1; D possibly corresponds to TRBD1 (5 bases). The CDR3 length is 13 residues. The V end was cut by 0 bases, the J end by 8 bases, with 10 bases between. CDR1 is LGHNA and CDR2 is YSLEER in the germline V gene. Here the CDR3 reads CASSQEGDLEAFF. The CDR3, as DNA: TGCGCCAGCAGCCAAGAGGGGGACTTAGAAGCTTTCTTT.